The 7 T cell receptor beta chains below all came from one sample that was sequenced in a study of cytomegalovirus exposure and HLA in healthy donors (dated by TCRdb to 2015 to 2018). The method was the immunoSEQ multiplex PCR assay. The multiplex PCR relied on a mix of 60 forward primers for TCR Vbeta segments and 13 reverse primers for TCR Jbeta segments. TCRdb took over this immuneACCESS table, retaining in-frame rearrangements with V and J assigned. Such tables are incomplete; in checked studies, under half of the missing clones stem from an unresolved V gene, and the remainder is unexplained. The sample has roughly 43,000 clones on record, roughly 77% of them singletons. Roughly 1.3% of the sample belongs to the ten largest clones. Sequencing was performed on PBMCs. Receptor source: a man in his thirties or forties in good health and CMV-seronegative.

The chain recombines TRBV7-8 with TRBJ1-2; 7 bases map to TRBD1. Trimming removed 5 bases from V and 2 bases from J; junction bases left unmatched: 14. This CDR3 comprises 17 residues. Per germline, CDR1 SGHVS and CDR2 FQNEAQ. The CDR3 DNA sequence: TGTGCCAGCAGCCCCGTGCGGAGGGGGCGGAGGAACTATGGCTACACCTTC. Translation gives CASSPVRRGRRNYGYTF.

The sample holds one count of this clone. CDR3 amino acids: CATSRRGGQGDEQFF. For the CDR3, the DNA is TGTGCCACCAGCAGACGGGGGGGACAGGGCGATGAGCAGTTCTTC. The chain recombines TRBV15 with TRBJ2-1; tentatively, D is TRBD1 (9 bases). The CDR3 loop spans 15 amino acids. Germline V gene lookup returns CDR1 LNHNV and CDR2 YYDKDF (reference sequence). Trimming removed 2 bases from V and 8 bases from J, with 16 bases in between.

The chain has TRBV27 and TRBJ2-5, with 14 bases that match TRBD2. The J call could be wrong; TRBJ2-7 is a better fit for the DNA end. The CDR3 is 23 amino acids. Germline CDR1 MNHEY, CDR2 SMNVEV (reference sequence). CDR3: CASIRMEPEGLAGDPSFPYEQYF. In nucleotides, the CDR3 is TGTGCCAGCATACGAATGGAACCCGAGGGACTAGCGGGGGACCCGAGCTTCCCCTACGAGCAGTACTTC.

The rearrangement uses TRBV28 and TRBJ2-3; TRBD1 matches at 8 bases. The V gene end was trimmed by 6 bases and the J gene end by 1 base; junction bases not matched to a gene: 12. The germline gives CDR1 MDHEN, CDR2 SYDVKM. CDR3 length: 17 residues. In nucleotides, the CDR3 is TGTGCCAGCAGGCCCCTGGGTTTGGACAGGGGCACAGATACGCAGTATTTT. Amino acids: CASRPLGLDRGTDTQYF.

The chain has TRBV6-5 and TRBJ2-7, with TRBD2 matching 8 bases. After removal of 6 bases from V and 5 bases from J, the junction contained 6 bases not matched to a gene. This CDR3 has 13 amino acids. CDR1 is MNHEY and CDR2 is SVGAGI in the germline V gene. The CDR3 sequence is CASRSSGRNEQYF. The CDR3 DNA reads TGTGCCAGCAGGTCTAGCGGGCGGAACGAGCAGTACTTC.

The chain combines TRBV6-1 with TRBJ1-2, with unresolved D. CDR1 and CDR2 from the germline V gene are MNHNS and SASEGT. The V end lost 6 bases, the J end lost 0 bases, and 11 bases lay between the germline ends. The CDR3 runs 14 residues. The CDR3 reads CASSVEQTNYGYTF. Here the CDR3 DNA reads TGTGCCAGCAGCGTAGAACAGACTAACTATGGCTACACCTTC.

This clone was observed a single time. The rearrangement uses TRBV4-1 and TRBJ2-5, with TRBD1 identical over 11 bases. The V gene's germline CDR1 is MGHRA and CDR2 YSYEKL. This CDR3 has 14 residues. V dropped 4 bases and J dropped 6; count of bases not matched to a gene: 4. Here the CDR3 DNA reads TGCGCCAGCAGCCCGGGACAGGGGGGGAAGACCCAGTACTTC. Translated, it gives CASSPGQGGKTQYF.